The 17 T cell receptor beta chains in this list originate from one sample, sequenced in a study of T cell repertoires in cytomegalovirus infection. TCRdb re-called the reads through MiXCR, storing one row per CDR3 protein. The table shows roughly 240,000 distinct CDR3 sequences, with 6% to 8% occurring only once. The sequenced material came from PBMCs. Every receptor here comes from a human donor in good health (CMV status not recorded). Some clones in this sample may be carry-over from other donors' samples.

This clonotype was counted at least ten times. CDR3 DNA: TGTGCCAGCAGTTCGGGACTAAACCCAACCTACGAGCAGTACTTC. Amino acid sequence: CASSSGLNPTYEQYF. The chain links TRBV28 to TRBJ2-7; TRBD2 aligns across 7 bases. From germline, CDR1 is MDHEN and CDR2 SYDVKM. The CDR3 spans 15 residues. Unmatched junction bases numbered 8, after V lost 4 bases and J lost 2 bases. The variable domain in full, with the rest retrieved from reference TRBV28 and TRBJ2-7, is DVKVTQSSRYLVKRTGEKVFLECVQDMDHENMFWYRQDPGLGLRLIYFSYDVKMKEKGDIPEGYSVSREKKERFSLILESASTNQTSMYLCASSSGLNPTYEQYFGPGTRLTVT.

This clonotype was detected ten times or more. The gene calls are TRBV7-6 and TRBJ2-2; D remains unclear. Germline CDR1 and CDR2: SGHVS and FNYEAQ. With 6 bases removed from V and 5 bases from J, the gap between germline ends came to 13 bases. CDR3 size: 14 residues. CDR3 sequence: CASSSINPTGELFF. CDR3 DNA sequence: TGTGCCAGCAGTTCGATAAACCCTACCGGGGAGCTGTTTTTT. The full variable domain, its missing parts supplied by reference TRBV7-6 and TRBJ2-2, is GAGVSQSPRYKVTKRGQDVALRCDPISGHVSLYWYRQALGQGPEFLTYFNYEAQQDKSGLPNDRFSAERPEGSISTLTIQRTEQRDSAMYRCASSSINPTGELFFGEGSRLTVL.

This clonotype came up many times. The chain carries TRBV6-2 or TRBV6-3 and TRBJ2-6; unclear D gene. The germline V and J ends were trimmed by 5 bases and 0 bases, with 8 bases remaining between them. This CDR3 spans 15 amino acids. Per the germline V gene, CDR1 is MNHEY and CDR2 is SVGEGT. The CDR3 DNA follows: TGTGCCAGCAGTCCAAGGATCTCTGGGGCCAACGTCCTGACTTTC. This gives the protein CASSPRISGANVLTF.

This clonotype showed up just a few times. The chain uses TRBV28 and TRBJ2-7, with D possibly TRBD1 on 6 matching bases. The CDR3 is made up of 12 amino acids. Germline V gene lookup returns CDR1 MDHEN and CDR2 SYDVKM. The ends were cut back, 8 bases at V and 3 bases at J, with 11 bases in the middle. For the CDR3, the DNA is TGTGCCAGCGAGGACAGTTTCTACGAGCAGTACTTC. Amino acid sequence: CASEDSFYEQYF.

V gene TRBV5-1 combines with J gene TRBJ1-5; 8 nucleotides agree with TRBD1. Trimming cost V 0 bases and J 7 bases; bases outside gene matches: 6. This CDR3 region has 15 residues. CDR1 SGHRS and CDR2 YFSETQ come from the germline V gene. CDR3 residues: CASSLDGQGPQPQHF. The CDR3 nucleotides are TGCGCCAGCAGCTTGGACGGACAGGGACCCCAGCCCCAGCATTTT.

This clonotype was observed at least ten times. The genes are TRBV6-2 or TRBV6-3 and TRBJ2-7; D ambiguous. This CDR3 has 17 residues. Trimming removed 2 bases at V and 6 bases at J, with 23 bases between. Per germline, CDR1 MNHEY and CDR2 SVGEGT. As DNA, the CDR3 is TGTGCCAGCAGTTACGCCCCGTTTTCCGGCGATTCTGGCGAGCAGTACTTC. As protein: CASSYAPFSGDSGEQYF.

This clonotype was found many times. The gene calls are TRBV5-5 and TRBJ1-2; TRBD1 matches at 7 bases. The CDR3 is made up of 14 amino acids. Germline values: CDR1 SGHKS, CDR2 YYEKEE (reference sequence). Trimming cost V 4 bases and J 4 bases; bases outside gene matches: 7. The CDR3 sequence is CASSLGTDIYGYTF. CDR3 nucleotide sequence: TGTGCCAGCAGCCTCGGGACAGACATCTATGGCTACACCTTC.

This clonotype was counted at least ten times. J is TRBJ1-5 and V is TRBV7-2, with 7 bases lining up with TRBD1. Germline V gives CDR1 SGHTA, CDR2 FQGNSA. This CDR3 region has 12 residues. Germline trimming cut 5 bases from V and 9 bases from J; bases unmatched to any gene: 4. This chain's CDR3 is CASSPGGGPQHF. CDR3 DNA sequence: TGTGCCAGCAGCCCAGGGGGTGGGCCCCAGCATTTT.

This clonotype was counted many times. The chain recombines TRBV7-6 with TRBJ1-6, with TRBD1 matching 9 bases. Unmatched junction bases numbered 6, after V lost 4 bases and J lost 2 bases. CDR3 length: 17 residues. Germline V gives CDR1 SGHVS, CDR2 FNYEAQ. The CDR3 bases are TGTGCCAGCAGCTCGGACAGGGGAGGACCCTATAATTCACCCCTCCACTTT. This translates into CASSSDRGGPYNSPLHF.

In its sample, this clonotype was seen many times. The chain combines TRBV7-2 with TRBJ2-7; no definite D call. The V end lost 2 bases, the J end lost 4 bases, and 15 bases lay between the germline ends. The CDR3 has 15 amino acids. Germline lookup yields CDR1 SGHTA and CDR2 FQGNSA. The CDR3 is CASSLSNLVAYEQYF. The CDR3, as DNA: TGTGCCAGCAGCTTATCGAACCTGGTGGCGTACGAGCAGTACTTC. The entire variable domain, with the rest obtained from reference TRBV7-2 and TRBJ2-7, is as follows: GAGVSQSPSNKVTEKGKDVELRCDPISGHTALYWYRQSLGQGLEFLIYFQGNSAPDKSGLPSDRFSAERTGGSVSTLTIQRTQQEDSAVYLCASSLSNLVAYEQYFGPGTRLTVT.

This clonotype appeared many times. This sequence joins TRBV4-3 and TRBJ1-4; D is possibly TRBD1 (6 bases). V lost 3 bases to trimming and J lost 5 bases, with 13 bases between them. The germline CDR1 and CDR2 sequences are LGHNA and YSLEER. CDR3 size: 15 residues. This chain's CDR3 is CASSQEGQKNEKLFF. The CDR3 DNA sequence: TGCGCCAGCAGCCAGGAAGGACAGAAAAATGAAAAACTGTTTTTT.

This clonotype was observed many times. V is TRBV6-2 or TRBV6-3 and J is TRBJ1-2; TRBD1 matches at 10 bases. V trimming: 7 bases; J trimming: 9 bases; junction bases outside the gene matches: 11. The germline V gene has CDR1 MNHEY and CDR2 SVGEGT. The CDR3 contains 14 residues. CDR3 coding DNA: TGTGCCAGCACCAACCCCGGACAGGGGGTGAGCTACACCTTC. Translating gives CASTNPGQGVSYTF.

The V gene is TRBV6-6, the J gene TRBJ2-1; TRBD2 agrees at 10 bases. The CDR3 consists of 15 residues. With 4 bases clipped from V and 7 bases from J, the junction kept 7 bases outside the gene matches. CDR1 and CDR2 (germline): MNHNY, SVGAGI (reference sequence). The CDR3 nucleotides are TGTGCCAGCAGTTTAAAGACTAGCGGGTATAATGAGCAGTTCTTC. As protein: CASSLKTSGYNEQFF.

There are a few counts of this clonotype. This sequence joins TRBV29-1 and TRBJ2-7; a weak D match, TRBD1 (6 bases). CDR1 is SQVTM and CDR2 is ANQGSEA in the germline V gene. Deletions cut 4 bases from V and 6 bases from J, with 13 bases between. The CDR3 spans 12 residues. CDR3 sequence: CSVVQSQGEQYF. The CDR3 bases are TGCAGCGTTGTGCAATCACAGGGCGAGCAGTACTTC.

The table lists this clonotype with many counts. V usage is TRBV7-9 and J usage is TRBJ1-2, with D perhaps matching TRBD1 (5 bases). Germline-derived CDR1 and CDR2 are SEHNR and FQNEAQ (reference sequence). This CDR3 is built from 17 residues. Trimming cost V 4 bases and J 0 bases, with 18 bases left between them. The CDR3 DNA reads TGTGCCAGCAGCTGGCATGGCGGGGCATCAGCTAACTATGGCTACACCTTC. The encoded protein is CASSWHGGASANYGYTF.

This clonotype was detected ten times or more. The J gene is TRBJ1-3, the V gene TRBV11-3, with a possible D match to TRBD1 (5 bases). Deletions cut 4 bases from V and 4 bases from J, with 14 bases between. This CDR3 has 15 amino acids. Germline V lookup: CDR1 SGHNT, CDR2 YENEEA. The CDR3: CASSSGGSSGNTIYF. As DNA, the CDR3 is TGTGCCAGCAGCTCCGGGGGGTCATCCGGAAACACCATATATTTT.

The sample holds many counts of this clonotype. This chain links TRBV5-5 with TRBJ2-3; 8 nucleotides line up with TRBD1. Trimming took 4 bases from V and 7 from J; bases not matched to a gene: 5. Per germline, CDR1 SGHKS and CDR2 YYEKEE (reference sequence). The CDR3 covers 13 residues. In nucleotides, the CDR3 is TGTGCCAGCAGCCTACGACAGGGGTATACGCAGTATTTT. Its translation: CASSLRQGYTQYF.